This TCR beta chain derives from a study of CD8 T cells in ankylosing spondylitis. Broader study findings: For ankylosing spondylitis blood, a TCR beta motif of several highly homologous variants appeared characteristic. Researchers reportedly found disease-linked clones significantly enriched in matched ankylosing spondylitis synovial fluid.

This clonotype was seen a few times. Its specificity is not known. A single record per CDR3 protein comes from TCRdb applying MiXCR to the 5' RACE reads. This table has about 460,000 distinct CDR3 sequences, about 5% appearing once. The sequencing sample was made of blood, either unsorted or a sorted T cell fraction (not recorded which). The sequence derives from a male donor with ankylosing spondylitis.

Written as DNA, the CDR3 is TGCGCCAGCAGCCCGGGTATGGGGGGCCTTGATCGAGAGACCCAGTACTTC. It translates to CASSPGMGGLDRETQYF. V is TRBV4-3 and J is TRBJ2-5, with D possibly called TRBD1 or TRBD2 (6 bases each). There are 17 residues in the CDR3. The V gene's germline CDR1 is LGHNA and CDR2 YSLEER. The V end was cut by 4 bases, the J end by 4 bases, with 22 bases between.